Shown below are 32 T cell receptor beta chains from a single sample sequenced in a study of blood T cells in healthy people across ages (dated by TCRdb to the mid-2010s). Libraries came from 5' RACE. TCRdb lists the instrument as Illumina HiSeq 2500. The second PCR ran for about 6 to 12 cycles and used a J-beta primer mix along with a sample-barcoded 5' primer. TCRdb took the public reads, trimmed them with fastp at Q25, ran MiXCR for clone calling and kept in-frame beta chains. Merged by CDR3 protein, the rows form single entries marked with the most common genes and DNA. Across this sample there are about 670,000 distinct CDR3 sequences, with 40% to 45% seen only once. Jointly, the top ten make up approximately 31% of the sample. The sample was blood. These receptors originate from a man at least 80 years old in good health.

The count of this clonotype is one. The chain has TRBV10-3 and TRBJ2-3; TRBD1 matches 10 bases. The CDR3 extends over 14 amino acids. Germline V gene sequence: CDR1 ENHRY, CDR2 SYGVKD. Trimming removed 9 bases from V and 6 bases from J; junction bases left unmatched: 9. The CDR3, as DNA: TGTGCCATTGGACAGGGGGGCCACGTTGATACGCAGTATTTT. It is translated as CAIGQGGHVDTQYF.

This chain's CDR3 is CALKADRGTEAFF. CDR3 nucleotides: TGTGCCTTGAAAGCCGACAGGGGCACTGAAGCTTTCTTT. The gene calls are TRBV10-3 and TRBJ1-1; 8 bases agree with TRBD1. Germline CDR1 ENHRY, CDR2 SYGVKD. CDR3 size: 13 residues. The V segment lost 11 bases and the J segment 4 bases; nucleotides outside the gene matches: 9.

The V and J genes are TRBV7-3 and TRBJ2-5, with D perhaps matching TRBD2 (6 bases). Per the germline V gene, CDR1 is SGHTA and CDR2 is FQGTGA. This CDR3 has 15 amino acids. V lost 2 bases to trimming and J lost 5 bases, with 15 bases between them. CDR3 sequence (DNA): TGTGCCAGCAGCTTAGGAGGGAGAAGTACGGAGACCCAGTACTTC. This gives the protein CASSLGGRSTETQYF.

Regarding this clonotype: Since a much larger clone is just one base distant, this may be a read error. The chain employs TRBV6-5 and TRBJ1-2; TRBD1 matches at 10 bases. There are 14 residues in the CDR3. Germline assignment: CDR1 MNHEY and CDR2 SVGAGI. The CDR3 here is CASSYSGTGDGDTF. CDR3 DNA: TGTGCCAGCAGTTATTCCGGGACAGGGGATGGCGACACCTTC.

The chain has TRBV29-1 and TRBJ1-1; 11 bases match TRBD1. This CDR3 is 13 amino acids long. The germline CDR1 and CDR2 sequences are SQVTM and ANQGSEA. V shed 6 bases and J 5 bases; nucleotides not matched to a gene: 5. The CDR3 DNA reads TGCAGCGTCTTGGGACAGGGGGTGACTGAAGCTTTCTTT. Translating it yields CSVLGQGVTEAFF.

Note on this clonotype: The junction departs from the called germline gene at one end, perhaps through a read error. The chain is built from TRBV30 and TRBJ1-1; D call uncertain. Germline-derived CDR1 and CDR2 are GTSNPN and SVGIG (reference sequence). The CDR3 consists of 13 residues. The CDR3 DNA reads as TGTGCCTGGAGTCAGAACCTGAACACCGAAGCTTTCTTT. It specifies CAWSQNLNTEAFF.

This clonotype turned up a few times. The V gene is TRBV6-2 or TRBV6-3, the J gene TRBJ1-5; 9 bases fit TRBD1. Germline V gene sequence: CDR1 MNHEY, CDR2 SVGEGT. After removal of 5 bases from V and 9 bases from J, the junction contained 8 bases not matched to a gene. This CDR3 is 14 amino acids long. The CDR3 loop reads CASSGTGIGAPQHF. CDR3 in DNA: TGTGCCAGCAGTGGGACAGGGATTGGTGCGCCCCAGCATTTT.

This chain joins TRBV5-4 and TRBJ2-5; D possibly uses TRBD1 or TRBD2 (6 bases each). Per germline, CDR1 SGHNT and CDR2 YYREEE (reference sequence). This CDR3 has 14 residues. Trimming stripped 4 bases from V and 2 bases from J, with 12 bases between. The DNA of the CDR3 is TGTGCCAGCAGCGGAGGGACAAATCAAGAGACCCAGTACTTC. Protein product: CASSGGTNQETQYF.

V is TRBV18 and J is TRBJ1-1, with D maybe TRBD1 (5 bases). The germline V gene encodes CDR1 KGHSH and CDR2 LQKENI. The CDR3 has 15 residues. V lost 4 bases, J lost 5 bases, and 17 bases lay in between. The CDR3 coding sequence is TGTGCCAGCTCACTTCGCCGGGGCCGGGGGACTGAAGCTTTCTTT. This sequence encodes CASSLRRGRGTEAFF.

This sequence joins TRBV30 and TRBJ2-1; D may be TRBD2 (6 bases). In germline, CDR1 is GTSNPN, CDR2 SVGIG (reference sequence). V was shortened by 3 bases and J by 8 bases, with 11 bases between the two germline ends. There are 12 residues in the CDR3. CDR3 nucleotide sequence: TGTGCCTGGAGCTCCGGGAGCTATGAGCAGTTCTTC. It specifies CAWSSGSYEQFF.

Only one count was recorded for this clonotype. The chain uses TRBV7-8 and TRBJ2-4, with D perhaps TRBD2 (6 bases). The DNA matches TRBJ2-5 better at its end, which makes the J call doubtful. Germline CDR1 is SGHVS and CDR2 is FQNEAQ. The CDR3 loop spans 17 amino acids. CDR3 sequence reads: CASSLGGAGSFGGTQYF. CDR3 bases: TGTGCCAGCAGCTTAGGCGGGGCAGGGTCATTTGGCGGGACCCAGTACTTC.

The rearrangement uses TRBV29-1 and TRBJ1-4; D remains unclear. Trimming left V 6 bases short and J 3 bases short, with 17 bases between. CDR1 and CDR2 from the germline V gene are SQVTM and ANQGSEA. This CDR3 spans 15 amino acids. Here the CDR3 reads CSVWASAASNEKLFF. The CDR3 DNA follows: TGCAGCGTATGGGCCAGCGCTGCCTCTAATGAAAAACTGTTTTTT.

The genes are TRBV19 and TRBJ2-7, with D perhaps given as TRBD1 or TRBD2 (5 bases each). Trimming cost V 3 bases and J 4 bases, with 10 bases left between them. The CDR3 extends over 13 amino acids. In germline, CDR1 is LNHDA, CDR2 SQIVND (reference sequence). CDR3 protein: CASSIGTGYEQYF. CDR3 DNA sequence: TGTGCCAGTAGTATTGGGACCGGTTACGAGCAGTACTTC.

The CDR3 is CASSSWDRYAYF. DNA of the CDR3: TGTGCCAGCAGCTCCTGGGACAGATACGCGTATTTT. This sequence joins TRBV11-2 and TRBJ2-3; 7 bases align to TRBD1. With V trimmed by 4 bases and J by 14 bases, 9 bases remained unmatched. Per germline, CDR1 SGHAT and CDR2 FQNNGV. The length of the CDR3 is 12 residues.

The J gene is TRBJ2-5, the V gene TRBV9, with D tentatively TRBD1 (6 bases). Trimming took 4 bases from V and 11 from J, leaving 21 bases between them. CDR3 length: 14 amino acids. Germline loops: CDR1 SGDLS, CDR2 YYNGEE. The CDR3 coding sequence is TGTGCCAGCAGCTTCGCACAGGGTTTCAATGAGCAGTACTTC. It specifies CASSFAQGFNEQYF.

The chain is built from TRBV4-2 and TRBJ2-2, with D possibly matching TRBD2 (6 bases). The germline gives CDR1 LGHNA, CDR2 YNFKEQ. There are 15 residues in the CDR3. The ends were cut back, 4 bases at V and 0 bases at J, with 9 bases in the middle. CDR3 region: CASSRGDANTGELFF. The CDR3 nucleotides read TGTGCCAGCAGCCGGGGGGACGCGAACACCGGGGAGCTGTTTTTT.

The chain recombines TRBV7-2 with TRBJ1-2; D unclear. V was pared by 5 bases and J by 6 bases, with 10 bases between. This CDR3 has 12 amino acids. From germline, CDR1 is SGHTA and CDR2 FQGNSA. CDR3 in amino acids: CASSDLVDGYTF. CDR3 sequence (DNA): TGTGCCAGCAGCGATTTGGTGGATGGCTACACCTTC. Variable domain in full (rest from reference TRBV7-2 and TRBJ1-2): GAGVSQSPSNKVTEKGKDVELRCDPISGHTALYWYRQSLGQGLEFLIYFQGNSAPDKSGLPSDRFSAERTGGSVSTLTIQRTQQEDSAVYLCASSDLVDGYTFGSGTRLTVV.

The rearrangement links TRBV7-2 to TRBJ2-6; D is perhaps TRBD2 (6 bases). The CDR3 is 15 amino acids. In germline, CDR1 is SGHTA, CDR2 FQGNSA. Trimming shortened V by 4 bases and J by 3 bases, and 10 bases separated the two germline ends. As DNA, the CDR3 is TGTGCCAGCAGCTCCGGGAGAGGTGGGGCCAACGTCCTGACTTTC. This translates into CASSSGRGGANVLTF. Drawing the rest from reference TRBV7-2 and TRBJ2-6, the complete variable domain is GAGVSQSPSNKVTEKGKDVELRCDPISGHTALYWYRQSLGQGLEFLIYFQGNSAPDKSGLPSDRFSAERTGGSVSTLTIQRTQQEDSAVYLCASSSGRGGANVLTFGAGSRLTVL.

The rearrangement uses TRBV28 and TRBJ2-7; 7 positions agree with TRBD1. The CDR3 sequence is 17 residues long. CDR1 is MDHEN, CDR2 SYDVKM, per germline. Unmatched junction bases numbered 11, after V lost 3 bases and J lost 0 bases. The CDR3 is CASSLPKGTVSSYEQYF. The CDR3, as DNA: TGTGCCAGCAGTTTGCCTAAAGGGACAGTAAGCTCCTACGAGCAGTACTTC.

V and J are TRBV7-2 and TRBJ2-7; D is undetermined. V lost 5 bases to trimming and J lost 0 bases, with 17 bases between them. The CDR3 runs to 16 residues. CDR1 is SGHTA and CDR2 is FQGNSA in the germline V gene. The CDR3 DNA is TGTGCCAGCAGCGCCCAGACTGTTTACGTCTCCTACGAGCAGTACTTC. Protein product: CASSAQTVYVSYEQYF. Complete variable domain (other parts from reference TRBV7-2 and TRBJ2-7): GAGVSQSPSNKVTEKGKDVELRCDPISGHTALYWYRQSLGQGLEFLIYFQGNSAPDKSGLPSDRFSAERTGGSVSTLTIQRTQQEDSAVYLCASSAQTVYVSYEQYFGPGTRLTVT.

V is TRBV7-9 and J is TRBJ2-1; 8 bases match TRBD2. CDR3 length: 14 amino acids. Germline CDR1 reads SEHNR; CDR2 reads FQNEAQ (reference sequence). J lost 1 base, V lost 11 bases, and 7 bases had no gene match. CDR3 amino acids: CALVGGGSYNEQFF. As DNA, the CDR3 is TGTGCCCTGGTGGGCGGGGGGTCCTACAATGAGCAGTTCTTC.

V gene TRBV5-1 combines with J gene TRBJ2-5, with 7 bases matching TRBD2. V lost 5 bases and J lost 2; bases outside the gene matches: 15. Germline loops: CDR1 SGHRS, CDR2 YFSETQ. The CDR3 length is 17 residues. CDR3 sequence (DNA): TGCGCCAGCAGTCGGGGGTCTGGCGGGAGTATACAAGAGACCCAGTACTTC. Its translation is CASSRGSGGSIQETQYF.

This clonotype was found many times. This chain connects TRBV27 to TRBJ1-2, with TRBD1 identical over 7 bases. The V gene end was trimmed by 6 bases and the J gene end by 4 bases; junction bases not matched to a gene: 5. Germline V gives CDR1 MNHEY, CDR2 SMNVEV (reference sequence). The length of the CDR3 is 13 residues. This CDR3 reads CASSSRDSYGYTF. CDR3 sequence (DNA): TGTGCCAGCAGCTCCAGGGACAGCTATGGCTACACCTTC.

This chain connects TRBV10-1 to TRBJ2-6; D unresolved. V lost 4 bases and J lost 2, with 12 bases in between. The CDR3 contains 16 residues. CDR1 and CDR2 from the germline V gene are WNHNN and SYGVQD (reference sequence). CDR3 amino acids: CASSVGRGAGANVLTF. CDR3 nucleotide sequence: TGCGCCAGCAGTGTCGGTCGTGGAGCTGGGGCCAACGTCCTGACTTTC.

As for this clonotype: This may be a read error: a much more frequent sequence differs by one nucleotide. The chain joins TRBV18 to TRBJ2-5, with D uncertain. With 2 bases removed from V and 5 bases from J, the gap between germline ends came to 3 bases. The CDR3 sequence is 11 residues long. The germline gives CDR1 KGHSH, CDR2 LQKENI. The DNA of the CDR3 is TGTGCCAGCTCACCAGACGAGACCCAGTACTTC. Translated, it gives CASSPDETQYF.

To note about this clonotype: A read error may be the cause here, since a much bigger clone is one base away. V and J are TRBV7-9 and TRBJ2-7, with a tentative D call TRBD1 (6 bases). Between the trimmed V and J ends, which lost 6 bases and 0 bases, there was a span of 12 bases. Germline CDR1 and CDR2: SEHNR and FQNEAQ (reference sequence). The CDR3 runs to 14 residues. This chain's CDR3 is CASSTGHSSYEQYF. The CDR3, as DNA: TGTGCCAGCAGTACAGGGCACTCCTCCTACGAGCAGTACTTC.

The V call is TRBV12-3 or TRBV12-4, the J call TRBJ2-2; no clear D gene. This CDR3 spans 13 amino acids. The ends were cut back, 6 bases at V and 7 bases at J, with 12 bases in the middle. CDR3 amino acids: CASSLLAGGELFF. The CDR3 nucleotides read TGTGCCAGCAGCCTCTTAGCCGGCGGGGAGCTGTTTTTT.

This clonotype was observed a few times. This chain joins TRBV12-3 or TRBV12-4 and TRBJ2-2; a weak D match, TRBD1 (6 bases). V gave up 6 bases and J gave up 5 bases, with 10 bases separating them. The CDR3 contains 13 residues. CDR3 nucleotide sequence: TGTGCCAGCAGCCCTCAGGGGACCGGGGAGCTGTTTTTT. Translating it yields CASSPQGTGELFF.

Worth noting for this clonotype: One junction end disagrees with the germline gene, perhaps due to a read error. The V call is TRBV24-1, the J call TRBJ1-1; the D is unclear. The CDR3 contains 10 residues. Germline V gene data show CDR1 as KGHDR and CDR2 as SFDVKD. CDR3 DNA sequence: TGTGCCATTTTGAACACTGGAGCTTTCTTT. It codes for CAILNTGAFF.

Note on this clonotype: Since a much larger clone is just one base distant, this may be a read error. V and J are TRBV10-1 and TRBJ2-4; maybe TRBD2 (5 bases). The CDR3 loop spans 13 amino acids. The V gene's germline CDR1 is WNHNN and CDR2 SYGVQD (reference sequence). Trimming removed 3 bases from V and 13 bases from J, with 16 bases in between. The CDR3 bases are TGCGCCAGCAGTGACCGGGGAAGAGAAGAGCAGTACTTC. This translates into CASSDRGREEQYF.

This clonotype appeared once. A much larger clone sits a single nucleotide away, making a read error possible. This rearrangement joins TRBV6-6 to TRBJ2-4; D may be TRBD2 (5 bases). The J call may be mistaken, given a closer DNA end match to TRBJ2-7. Germline V gene sequence: CDR1 MNHNY, CDR2 SVGAGI (reference sequence). The CDR3 sequence is 13 residues long. This CDR3 is CASSCSGVDEQYF. As DNA, the CDR3 is TGTGCCAGCAGTTGCTCCGGGGTGGACGAGCAGTACTTC.

This clonotype was counted a few times. The chain combines TRBV10-3 with TRBJ2-5; D may match TRBD1 or TRBD2 (5 bases each). The germline V gene encodes CDR1 ENHRY and CDR2 SYGVKD. Trimming took off 3 bases at V and 3 bases at J, with 11 bases between the two ends. The CDR3 covers 14 residues. The CDR3 nucleotides read TGTGCCATCAGTGATGGGACGAACAAAGAGACCCAGTACTTC. This encodes CAISDGTNKETQYF.